Shown below are 5 T cell receptor beta chains from a single sample sequenced in a study of CD4 T cells in relation to SARS-CoV-2 and coronaviruses. The data were produced by immunoSEQ multiplex PCR, yet TCRdb's version contains in-frame clones alone and is incomplete. Counted here are some 22,000 clones, about 70% occurring once; the ten biggest clones make up about a sixth. Before the COVID-19 pandemic, during about 2011-2019, CD4+ T cells were taken from unexposed donors. Isolation of CD4+ T cells took place after about 9 days in culture. These TCRs' antigens remain unknown. Sequenced sample: CD4+ T cells from PBMCs, cultured in vitro. The source of these receptors is a human donor in good health.

The V call is TRBV7-2, the J call TRBJ2-2, with 7 bases matching TRBD1. V was clipped by 5 bases and J by 6 bases; unmatched bases: 6. This CDR3 region has 14 residues. Germline V lookup: CDR1 SGHTA, CDR2 FQGNSA. The CDR3 coding sequence is TGTGCCAGCAGCCTTAGACAGGGCGCCGGGGAGCTGTTTTTT. Translation: CASSLRQGAGELFF.

The chain uses TRBV5-5 and TRBJ1-1; D gene unclear. The CDR3 has 14 residues. CDR1 SGHKS and CDR2 YYEKEE come from the germline V gene (reference sequence). Trimming took off 4 bases at V and 1 base at J, with 11 bases between the two ends. The CDR3 sequence: CASSPRLANTEAFF. The CDR3 nucleotides read TGTGCCAGCAGCCCGAGACTCGCGAACACTGAAGCTTTCTTT. Full variable domain (outside the CDR3, taken from reference TRBV5-5 and TRBJ1-1): DAGVTQSPTHLIKTRGQQVTLRCSPISGHKSVSWYQQVLGQGPQFIFQYYEKEERGRGNFPDRFSARQFPNYSSELNVNALLLGDSALYLCASSPRLANTEAFFGQGTRLTVV.

This clone was detected only a few times. The chain combines TRBV19 with TRBJ2-7, with 8 bases aligning to TRBD1. The CDR3 extends over 13 amino acids. Losses at the gene ends were 2 bases for V and 5 bases for J; bases not matched to a gene: 2. From germline, CDR1 is LNHDA and CDR2 SQIVND (reference sequence). The CDR3: CASSIQGANEQYF. The CDR3 bases are TGTGCCAGTAGTATACAGGGGGCGAACGAGCAGTACTTC.

With respect to this clone: One end of the junction is discordant with germline, which a read error may explain. The chain couples TRBV29-1 to TRBJ1-2; TRBD1 is a possible D gene (6 bases). The germline V gene has CDR1 SQVTM and CDR2 ANQGSEA. The CDR3 covers 13 residues. The CDR3 sequence is CSVEGPRWGDNCF. The CDR3 DNA sequence: TGCAGCGTTGAAGGACCTAGGTGGGGGGACAACTGCTTC.

The table lists this clone with a few counts. The chain's CDR3 is CASSQHTPMDSPLHF. DNA for the CDR3: TGTGCCAGCAGCCAACACACACCGATGGATTCACCCCTCCACTTT. This rearrangement joins TRBV3-1 (or the pseudogene TRBV3-2) to TRBJ1-6, with unresolved D. CDR1 is LGHDT, CDR2 YNNKEL, per germline (reference sequence). CDR3 length equals 15 residues. Trimming pared 2 bases from V and 8 bases from J, leaving 13 bases between.